One T cell receptor beta chain is described in this entry. This record comes from a study of OX40 agonist ivuxolimab in advanced cancers. Produced via immunoSEQ multiplex PCR; TCRdb's table is partial and in-frame only. The sample gives some 74,000 clones, around 82% of which show up once; over 3% is in the top ten. Peripheral blood came from all dose cohorts at three timepoints. The starting material was CD4+ or CD8+ T cells sorted from blood, obtained in a trial of the OX40 agonist ivuxolimab. The receptor was isolated from an adult with an advanced solid tumor such as melanoma, head and neck, liver or kidney cancer.

The CDR3 region is CASSINGYEKLFF. The CDR3 DNA follows: TGTGCCAGTAGTATTAACGGGTATGAAAAACTGTTTTTT. The chain combines TRBV19 with TRBJ1-4; D remains unclear. V shed 3 bases and J shed 6 bases, with 8 bases lying between them. The CDR3 is made up of 13 amino acids. The germline V gene encodes CDR1 LNHDA and CDR2 SQIVND (reference sequence).